The sample holds a few counts of the clone carrying this TCR beta chain. Its antigen is undetermined. RNA was extracted and reverse transcribed into cDNA as the sequencing template. Clones were read by immunoSEQ multiplex PCR, and TCRdb kept only the in-frame ones, dropping some. The data show 180,000 or so clones, with roughly 60% seen just once and 1.5% to 2% held by the top ten. This entry belongs to a study of CD8+ T cells in alopecia areata. Study conclusions and caveats: Between patients, shared TCR sequences were less clear than in mice. This was possibly due in part to HLA diversity in the patient population.

Samples from alopecia areata patients were lesional scalp punch biopsies and peripheral blood. Germline CDR1 MGHRA, CDR2 YSYEKL. The CDR3 loop spans 15 amino acids. J lost 3 bases, V lost 4 bases, and 4 bases had no gene match. This clonotype was obtained from a human donor with alopecia areata. The sequenced sample was CD4+ T cells sorted from blood, obtained at week 0. The chain joins TRBV4-1 to TRBJ2-1; 9 nucleotides agree with TRBD2. CDR3 bases: TGCGCCAGCAGCCGAGCGGGGGGCGACTACAATGAGCAGTTCTTC. Translating it yields CASSRAGGDYNEQFF.